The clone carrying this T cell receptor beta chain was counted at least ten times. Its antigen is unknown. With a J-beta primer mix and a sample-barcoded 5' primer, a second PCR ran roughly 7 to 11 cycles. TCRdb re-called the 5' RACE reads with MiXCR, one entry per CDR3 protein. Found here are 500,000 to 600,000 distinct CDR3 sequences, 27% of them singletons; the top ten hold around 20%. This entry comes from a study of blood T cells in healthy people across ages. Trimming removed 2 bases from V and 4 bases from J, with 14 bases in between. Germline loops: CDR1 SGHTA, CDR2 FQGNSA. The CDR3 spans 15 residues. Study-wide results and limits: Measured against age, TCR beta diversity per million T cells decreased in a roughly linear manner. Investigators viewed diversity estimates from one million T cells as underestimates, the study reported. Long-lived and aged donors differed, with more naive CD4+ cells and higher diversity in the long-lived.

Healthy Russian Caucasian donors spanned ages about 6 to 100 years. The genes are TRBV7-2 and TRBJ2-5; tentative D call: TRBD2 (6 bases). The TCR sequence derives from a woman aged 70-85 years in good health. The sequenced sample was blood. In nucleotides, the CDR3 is TGTGCCAGCAGCTTAAACGGGGGTGGGGGAGAGACCCAGTACTTC. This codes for CASSLNGGGGETQYF.